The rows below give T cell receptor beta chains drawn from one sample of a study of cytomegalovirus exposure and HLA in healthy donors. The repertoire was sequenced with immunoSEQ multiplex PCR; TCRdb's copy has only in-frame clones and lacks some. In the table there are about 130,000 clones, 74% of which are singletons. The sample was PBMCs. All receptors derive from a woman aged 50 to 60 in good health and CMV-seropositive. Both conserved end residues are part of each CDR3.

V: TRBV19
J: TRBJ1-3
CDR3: CASSILGATGNTIYF

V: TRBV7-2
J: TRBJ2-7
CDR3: CASSLGGQGYEQYF

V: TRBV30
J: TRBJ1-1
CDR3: CAWSVYRVDMNTEAFF

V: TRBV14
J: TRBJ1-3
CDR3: CASSQERVTIYF

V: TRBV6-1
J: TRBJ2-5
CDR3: CASTYPREALETQYF

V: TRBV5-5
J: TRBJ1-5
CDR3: CASSPAVHGNQPQHF

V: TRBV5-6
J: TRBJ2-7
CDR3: CASSLGASYEQYF

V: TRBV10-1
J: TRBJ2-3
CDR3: CASSGRGQPGDTQYF

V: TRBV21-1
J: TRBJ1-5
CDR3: CATHRDRDQPQHF

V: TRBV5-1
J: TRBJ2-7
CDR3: CASSPPAVSYEQYF

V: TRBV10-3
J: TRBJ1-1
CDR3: CATIVRADTEAFF

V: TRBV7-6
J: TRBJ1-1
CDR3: CASSPGQGSTEAFF

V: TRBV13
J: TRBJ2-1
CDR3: CASSSASGGGSYNEQFF

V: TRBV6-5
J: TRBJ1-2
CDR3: CASGWVESGGYTF

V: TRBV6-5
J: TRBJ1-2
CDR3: CASSYSMRGAGVGYTF

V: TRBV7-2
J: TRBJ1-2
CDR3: CASSPDSRNYGYTF

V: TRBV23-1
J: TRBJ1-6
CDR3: CASSQSFPTGNNSPLHF

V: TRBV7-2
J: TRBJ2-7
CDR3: CASSFGGASYEQYF

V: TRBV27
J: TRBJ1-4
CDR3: CASRTGTGNEKLFF

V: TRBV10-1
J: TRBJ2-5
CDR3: CASSKGDQETQYF

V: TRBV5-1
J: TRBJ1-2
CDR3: CASSPSTGSYGYTF

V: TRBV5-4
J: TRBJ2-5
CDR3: CASSSATEGYQETQYF

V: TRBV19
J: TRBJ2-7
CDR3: CASSIGTGASYEQYF

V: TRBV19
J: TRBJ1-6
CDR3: CASSQVPGSPLHF

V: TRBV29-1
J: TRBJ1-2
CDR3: CSAALGQGPGYTF

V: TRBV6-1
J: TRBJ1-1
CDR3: CASTEQGARTEAFF

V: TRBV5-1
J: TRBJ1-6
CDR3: CASSPGGNSPLHF

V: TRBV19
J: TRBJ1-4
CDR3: CASSLGTGNNEKLFF

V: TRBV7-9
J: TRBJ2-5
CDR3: CASSLAAGGAETQYF

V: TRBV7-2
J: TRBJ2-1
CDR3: CASSFSGSGGYEQFF

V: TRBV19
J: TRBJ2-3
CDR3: CASRKTSPDTQYF

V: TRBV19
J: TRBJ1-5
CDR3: CASSTEGGFNQPQHF

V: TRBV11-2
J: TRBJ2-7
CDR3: CASSGQTGSYEQYF

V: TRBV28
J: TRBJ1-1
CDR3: CASSITDTEAFF

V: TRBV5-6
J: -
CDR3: CASSAGQGETQYF

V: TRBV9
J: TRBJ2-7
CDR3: CASSVAGGDEQYF

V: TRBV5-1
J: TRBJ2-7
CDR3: CASGAGISSYEQYF

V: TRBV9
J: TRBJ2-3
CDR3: CASSSREYTQYF

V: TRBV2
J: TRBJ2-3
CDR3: CASSDATSGTQYF

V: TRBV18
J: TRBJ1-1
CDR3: CASSPPREGHAFF

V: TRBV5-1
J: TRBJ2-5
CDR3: CASSLVGGLETQYF

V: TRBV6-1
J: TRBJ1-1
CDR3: CASPRGTMNTEAFF

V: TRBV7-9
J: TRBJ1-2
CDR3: CASSLQGGSGQDYGYTF

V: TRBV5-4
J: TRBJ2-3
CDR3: CAGGTGGSTDTQYF

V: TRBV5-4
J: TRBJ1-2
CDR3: CASSSQGPSPGYTF

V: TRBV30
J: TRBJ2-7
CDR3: CAWSPGQGRDEQYF

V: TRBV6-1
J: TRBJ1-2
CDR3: CASEGGYGYTF

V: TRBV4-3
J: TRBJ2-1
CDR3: CASSQVSSVGGAIEQFF

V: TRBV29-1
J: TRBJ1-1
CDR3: CSVDSSPTDRDMWNTEAFF

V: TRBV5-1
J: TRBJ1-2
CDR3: CASSFGTGKDPNYGYTF

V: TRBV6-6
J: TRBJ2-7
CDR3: CASSYSNSVYEQYF

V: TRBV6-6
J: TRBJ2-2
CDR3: CASRSGGTNTGELFF

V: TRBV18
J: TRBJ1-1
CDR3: CASSPVRDEAFF

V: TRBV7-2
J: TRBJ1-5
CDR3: CASSDGGGRNQPQHF

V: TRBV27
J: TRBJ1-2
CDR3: CASSGPRQGAPGYTF

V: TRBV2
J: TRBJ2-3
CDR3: CASSRTGTSGTDTQYF

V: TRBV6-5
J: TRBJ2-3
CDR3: CASRRPGQGSDTQYF